These T cell receptor beta chains were read from a single sample in a study of control samples from healthy donors and cancer patients. Here immunoSEQ multiplex PCR was the method, and the copy in TCRdb shows in-frame clones only, minus some. The data show about 150,000 clones, around 92% seen once. Sequencing was performed on blood. The receptors derive from a woman in her thirties or forties in good health. Both conserved end residues are part of each CDR3. Each record gives: clone size, V gene, D gene, J gene, CDR3 protein, CDR3 DNA. The D gene is left open where the match is weak. Some rows have no size entry. The others give once, few or many, or a class for an expanded clone.

once	TRBV6-1	.	TRBJ2-7	CASSELRQLHEQYF	TGTGCCAGCAGTGAACTTAGACAGCTCCACGAGCAGTACTTC
.	TRBV21-1	.	TRBJ2-3	CASSKEGPFAGGPNSTDTQYF	TGTGCCAGCAGCAAAGAAGGACCTTTTGCGGGGGGGCCCAATTCCACAGATACGCAGTATTTT
.	TRBV21-1	.	TRBJ2-5	CASRVEAKRVLRETQYF	TGTGCCAGCAGGGTCGAGGCGAAGCGGGTCTTAAGAGAGACCCAGTACTTC
.	TRBV12-5	.	TRBJ2-5	CASGLSGLKTQYF	TGTGCTAGTGGTTTAAGCGGATTAAAGACCCAGTACTTC
.	TRBV5-6	TRBD1	TRBJ1-6	CASSWDSETDFSNSPLHF	TGTGCCAGCAGCTGGGACAGCGAAACAGATTTCTCTAATTCACCCCTCCACTTT
.	TRBV18	TRBD1	TRBJ1-4	CASSPSVGTTGPEKLFF	TGTGCCAGCTCACCATCTGTGGGAACGACAGGGCCAGAAAAACTGTTTTTT
.	TRBV19	.	TRBJ1-2	CASSTGASYGYTF	TGTGCCAGTAGTACAGGGGCCTCCTATGGCTACACCTTC
.	TRBV19	TRBD1	TRBJ2-2	CATYDRGLGTGELFF	TGTGCCACTTACGACAGGGGGCTAGGGACCGGGGAGCTGTTTTTT
once	TRBV13	TRBD2	TRBJ2-5	CASSLWEGQETQYF	TGTGCCAGCAGCTTATGGGAGGGACAAGAGACCCAGTACTTC
.	TRBV28	TRBD1	TRBJ2-1	CASSSAETGVLNEQFF	TGTGCCAGCAGTTCCGCCGAGACAGGGGTGCTCAATGAGCAGTTCTTC
.	TRBV12-3/TRBV12-4	.	TRBJ2-3	CASSGEGGTQYF	TGTGCCAGTTCGGGGGAAGGTGGTACGCAGTATTTT
.	TRBV5-1	TRBD1	TRBJ2-5	CASSPGRLGTGGAETQYF	TGCGCCAGCAGCCCCGGACGTCTGGGGACAGGGGGGGCGGAGACCCAGTACTTC
.	TRBV28	TRBD1	TRBJ2-7	CASSPRDRGRHEQYF	TGTGCCAGCAGTCCCCGGGACAGGGGGCGACACGAGCAGTACTTC
.	TRBV27	TRBD1	TRBJ1-1	CASRTRGYTEAFF	TGTGCCAGCAGAACCAGGGGGTACACTGAAGCTTTCTTT
few	TRBV2	TRBD2	TRBJ2-3	CASSSRGGVTDTQYF	TGTGCCAGCAGTTCGCGGGGGGGTGTTACAGATACGCAGTATTTT
.	TRBV5-1	TRBD1	TRBJ1-1	CASTDSQGATEAFF	TGCGCCAGCACTGATTCACAGGGGGCCACTGAAGCTTTCTTT
.	TRBV12-3/TRBV12-4	.	TRBJ1-1	CASSLRRSEAFF	TGTGCCAGCAGTTTACGCAGGTCAGAAGCTTTCTTT
.	TRBV18	.	TRBJ2-1	CASSPRTTGNEQFF	TGTGCCAGCTCACCAAGGACTACGGGGAATGAGCAGTTCTTC
.	TRBV2	.	TRBJ2-3	CASSEEMMGTHTDTQYF	TGTGCCAGCAGTGAAGAAATGATGGGGACCCACACAGATACGCAGTATTTT
.	TRBV5-1	.	TRBJ1-1	CASSLAGVPSTEAFF	TGCGCCAGCAGCTTGGCCGGGGTGCCGAGCACTGAAGCTTTCTTT
.	TRBV7-9	TRBD2	TRBJ2-3	CASVPAGAPDDFTDTQYF	TGTGCCAGCGTTCCAGCGGGGGCCCCAGACGACTTCACAGATACGCAGTATTTT
.	TRBV29-1	TRBD1	TRBJ2-2	CSVAGTGDTGELFF	TGCAGCGTCGCCGGGACAGGGGACACCGGGGAGCTGTTTTTT
.	TRBV5-4	TRBD1	TRBJ1-2	CASSRQGANYGYTF	TGTGCCAGCAGCCGTCAGGGGGCTAACTATGGCTACACCTTC
.	TRBV5-4	TRBD1	TRBJ2-1	CASSPGQGAEQFF	TGTGCCAGCAGCCCCGGACAGGGGGCGGAGCAGTTCTTC
.	TRBV27	.	TRBJ2-5	CASSSRSQETQYF	TGTGCCAGCAGTAGCCGGTCCCAAGAGACCCAGTACTTC
.	TRBV6-5	TRBD2	TRBJ2-3	CASSYSGTSGDTQYF	TGTGCCAGCAGTTACTCCGGGACTAGCGGGGATACGCAGTATTTT
.	TRBV2	TRBD1	TRBJ1-5	CASSEGRTGLRHF	TGTGCCAGCAGTGAAGGTCGGACAGGGTTAAGGCATTTT
few	TRBV19	.	TRBJ2-2	CASVDKHVTGELFF	TGTGCCAGTGTGGACAAGCACGTAACCGGGGAGCTGTTTTTT
.	TRBV4-1	.	TRBJ2-1	CASSQHGLALNEQFF	TGCGCCAGCAGCCAACATGGGCTAGCGCTCAATGAGCAGTTCTTC
.	TRBV6-6	TRBD1	TRBJ1-6	CASSPRGDSQLQPLHF	TGTGCCAGCAGTCCACGCGGGGACAGCCAACTACAACCCCTCCACTTT
once	TRBV5-1	TRBD1	TRBJ2-1	CASSPLTGQENEQFF	TGCGCCAGCAGCCCGTTAACGGGACAGGAAAATGAGCAGTTCTTC
.	TRBV3-1/TRBV3-2	TRBD1	TRBJ2-3	CASSQTGTGHTDTQYF	TGTGCCAGCAGCCAGACCGGGACAGGTCACACAGATACGCAGTATTTT
.	TRBV4-2	.	TRBJ2-5	CASSPPDSQETQYF	TGTGCCAGCAGCCCCCCCGACAGCCAAGAGACCCAGTACTTC
.	TRBV12-3/TRBV12-4	.	TRBJ1-2	CASSLGHLYGYTF	TGTGCCAGCAGTTTAGGGCACTTATATGGCTACACCTTC
.	TRBV5-1	.	TRBJ2-2	CASSSRLNTGELFF	TGCGCCAGCAGCTCCCGACTGAACACCGGGGAGCTGTTTTTT
.	TRBV2	.	TRBJ1-1	CASRDTQGAFF	TGTGCCAGCAGAGACACCCAGGGCGCTTTCTTT
few	TRBV7-8	TRBD2	TRBJ2-3	CASSFSGGAGDTQYF	TGTGCCAGCAGCTTCAGCGGGGGGGCCGGGGATACGCAGTATTTT
.	TRBV7-9	.	TRBJ1-3	CASTGLENTIYF	TGTGCCAGCACAGGGTTAGAAAACACCATATATTTT
.	TRBV7-9	TRBD1	TRBJ2-3	CASSALWTGSTDTQYF	TGTGCCAGCAGCGCGTTGTGGACAGGTTCTACAGATACGCAGTATTTT
.	TRBV6-5	.	TRBJ2-1	CASSPLIGYNEQFF	TGTGCCAGCAGTCCCCTGATCGGCTACAATGAGCAGTTCTTC
.	TRBV7-6	TRBD2	TRBJ2-5	CASSLDGRGVETQYF	TGTGCCAGCAGCTTAGACGGACGGGGGGTAGAGACCCAGTACTTC
.	TRBV12-3/TRBV12-4	.	TRBJ1-3	CASRDSTGNTIYF	TGTGCCAGCAGGGACAGCACTGGAAACACCATATATTTT
.	TRBV2	.	TRBJ1-2	CASDGGIGGYTF	TGTGCCAGCGATGGAGGGATAGGTGGCTACACCTTC
once	TRBV10-2	.	TRBJ1-2	CASSGMAQEYYGYTF	TGCGCCAGCAGTGGGATGGCGCAAGAGTACTATGGCTACACCTTC
.	TRBV6-5	.	TRBJ1-1	CASMRLNTEAFF	TGTGCCAGCATGCGGTTGAACACTGAAGCTTTCTTT
once	TRBV2	.	TRBJ1-2	CASSEESRVGYYGYTF	TGTGCCAGCAGTGAAGAGTCGAGGGTGGGGTACTATGGCTACACCTTC
.	TRBV11-1	.	TRBJ2-3	CASSSGGVSTDTQYF	TGTGCCAGCAGCTCAGGTGGGGTTAGCACAGATACGCAGTATTTT
few	TRBV10-1	.	TRBJ1-5	CASSDWGQPQHF	TGCGCCAGCAGTGATTGGGGACAGCCCCAGCATTTT
.	TRBV7-6	.	TRBJ2-7	CASSLSPDSTYEQYF	TGTGCCAGCAGCTTAAGCCCAGACAGCACCTACGAGCAGTACTTC
.	TRBV27	.	TRBJ2-1	CASSWLQGNEQFF	TGTGCCAGCAGTTGGTTGCAGGGCAATGAGCAGTTCTTC